Listed here are 26 T cell receptor beta chains from one sample, sequenced in a study of cytomegalovirus exposure and HLA in healthy donors. It was with 60 Vbeta and 13 Jbeta primers that the PCR ran. Using immunoSEQ multiplex PCR, the repertoire was profiled, and TCRdb retains in-frame clones only, with some absent. This table has fewer than 200,000 clones, about 80% appearing once. Source material: PBMCs. The receptors shown here come from a woman in her thirties in good health and CMV-seronegative.

The V call is TRBV5-1, the J call TRBJ2-3; D remains unclear. Germline lookup yields CDR1 SGHRS and CDR2 YFSETQ. The CDR3 contains 14 residues. V was clipped by 7 bases and J by 0 bases, with 12 bases between them. The CDR3 here is CASSRGTSTDTQYF. CDR3 bases: TGCGCCAGCTCTCGCGGTACTAGCACAGATACGCAGTATTTT.

This chain uses TRBV11-2 with TRBJ1-1, with unresolved D. The V gene's germline CDR1 is SGHAT and CDR2 FQNNGV. The CDR3 is made up of 13 amino acids. The V gene lost 5 bases and the J gene lost 5 bases, with 12 bases spanning the gap. CDR3 sequence (DNA): TGTGCCAGCAGCCGCCGCGGGGTGACTGAAGCTTTCTTT. Its protein is CASSRRGVTEAFF.

This sequence joins TRBV28 and TRBJ2-2, with 8 nucleotides matching TRBD1. CDR3 length: 16 residues. CDR1 and CDR2 (germline): MDHEN, SYDVKM. J lost 7 bases, V lost 6 bases, and 13 bases had no gene match. The CDR3 DNA reads TGTGCCAGCAGGGGGACCGGGACAGGCATTGGCGGGGAGCTGTTTTTT. It yields the protein CASRGTGTGIGGELFF.

Remarks on this clone: A junction end diverges from the germline sequence, so it may reflect a read error. The chain links TRBV7-9 to TRBJ1-1; 9 bases are shared with TRBD1. The length of the CDR3 is 15 residues. Germline V gene sequence: CDR1 SEHNR, CDR2 FQNEAQ (reference sequence). The CDR3 region is CSSSLLQGAHTEAFF. The CDR3 coding sequence is TGTTCCAGCAGCCTTTTACAGGGGGCCCACACTGAAGCTTTCTTT.

This chain joins TRBV7-8 and TRBJ1-4; 9 bases agree with TRBD1. Germline-derived CDR1 and CDR2 are SGHVS and FQNEAQ. Trimming took 5 bases from V and 5 from J; bases not matched to a gene: 6. The CDR3 totals 15 residues. The CDR3 here is CASSKRTGVNEKLFF. CDR3 DNA sequence: TGTGCCAGCAGCAAACGGACAGGGGTGAATGAAAAACTGTTTTTT. The full variable domain, its missing parts supplied by reference TRBV7-8 and TRBJ1-4, is GAGVSQSPRYKVAKRGQDVALRCDPISGHVSLFWYQQALGQGPEFLTYFQNEAQLDKSGLPSDRFFAERPEGSVSTLKIQRTQQEDSAVYLCASSKRTGVNEKLFFGSGTQLSVL.

The V gene is TRBV5-4, the J gene TRBJ2-3; 11 bases align to TRBD2. V was pared by 4 bases and J by 6 bases, with 10 bases of the junction left unmatched. In germline, CDR1 is SGHNT, CDR2 YYREEE (reference sequence). The CDR3 spans 16 residues. CDR3 DNA sequence: TGTGCCAGCAGCCCTCGACTAGCGGGGAGCCACGATACGCAGTATTTT. This gives the protein CASSPRLAGSHDTQYF.

The V gene is TRBV5-1, the J gene TRBJ2-7, with 9 bases aligning to TRBD1. The germline CDR1 and CDR2 sequences are SGHRS and YFSETQ. V gave up 4 bases and J gave up 5 bases; unmatched junction bases: 7. The CDR3 is 14 amino acids. Here the CDR3 reads CASSGGQGVDEQYF. CDR3 in DNA: TGCGCCAGCAGCGGGGGACAGGGAGTGGACGAGCAGTACTTC.

The J gene is TRBJ2-3, the V gene TRBV27, with 7 bases aligning to TRBD2. Germline V gene lookup returns CDR1 MNHEY and CDR2 SMNVEV (reference sequence). Losses at the gene ends were 4 bases for V and 4 bases for J; bases not matched to a gene: 5. The CDR3 has 14 amino acids. Written as DNA, the CDR3 is TGTGCCAGCAGTTCCCGACTAGCTTCAGATACGCAGTATTTT. It translates to CASSSRLASDTQYF.

The V and J genes are TRBV7-9 and TRBJ2-3; D gene uncertain. CDR1 is SEHNR and CDR2 is FQNEAQ in the germline V gene (reference sequence). The germline V and J ends were trimmed by 11 bases and 6 bases, with 15 bases remaining between them. The CDR3 consists of 12 residues. CDR3 residues: CAPTRMGDTQYF. CDR3 coding DNA: TGTGCCCCGACCCGGATGGGCGATACGCAGTATTTT.

This clone occurred a few times. V gene TRBV7-6 combines with J gene TRBJ2-1; TRBD2 matches 8 bases. The CDR3 is made up of 14 amino acids. In germline, CDR1 is SGHVS, CDR2 FNYEAQ. J lost 8 bases, V lost 4 bases, and 7 bases had no gene match. The CDR3 reads CASSSLAGGYEQFF. The CDR3 DNA is TGTGCCAGCAGCTCTCTAGCGGGTGGCTATGAGCAGTTCTTC.

A remark on this clone: As the CDR3 is not closed by the conserved phenylalanine or tryptophan, this likely results from a read error. It is unclear where the CDR3 begins or ends on the DNA, so no DNA is shown, and the CDR3 is as TCRdb lists it. The chain recombines TRBV30 with TRBJ1-4. The V gene's germline CDR1 is GTSNPN and CDR2 SVGIG (reference sequence). Termini included, the CDR3 measures 11 amino acids. The CDR3 region is CAWKRVREYII.

The rearrangement uses TRBV11-2 and TRBJ2-7; D might be TRBD2 (5 bases). V was shortened by 1 base and J by 5 bases, with 12 bases between the two germline ends. Per germline, CDR1 SGHAT and CDR2 FQNNGV. The CDR3 length is 14 residues. CDR3 in DNA: TGTGCCAGCAGCTTAGTTACCGGGGTCCACGAGCAGTACTTC. Translation gives CASSLVTGVHEQYF.

This chain uses TRBV18 with TRBJ2-7; 9 bases align to TRBD1. The CDR3 spans 18 residues. Germline CDR1 KGHSH, CDR2 LQKENI. After removal of 0 bases from V and 3 bases from J, the junction contained 12 bases not matched to a gene. This CDR3 is CASSPPPFSQGAVYEQYF. The CDR3 DNA sequence: TGTGCCAGCTCACCACCCCCTTTCTCACAGGGGGCCGTCTACGAGCAGTACTTC.

This rearrangement joins TRBV28 to TRBJ2-4, with 9 bases lining up with TRBD1. V was clipped by 4 bases and J by 6 bases; unmatched bases: 4. Germline CDR1 is MDHEN and CDR2 is SYDVKM. This CDR3 spans 14 amino acids. Written as DNA, the CDR3 is TGTGCCAGCAGTTACAGGGGGCGGGGAAACATTCAGTACTTC. Protein product: CASSYRGRGNIQYF.

The rearrangement links TRBV6-5 to TRBJ1-6; TRBD1 is a possible D gene (6 bases). CDR3 length equals 14 residues. Trimming left V 6 bases short and J 7 bases short, with 13 bases between. From germline, CDR1 is MNHEY and CDR2 SVGAGI. CDR3 sequence reads: CASRWDIPNSPLHF. The DNA for the CDR3 is TGTGCCAGCAGGTGGGACATCCCGAATTCACCCCTCCACTTT.

CDR3 sequence: CASSSEQGKANEKLFF. CDR3 nucleotide sequence: TGTGCCAGCAGCTCAGAACAGGGGAAGGCTAATGAAAAACTGTTTTTT. J is TRBJ1-4 and V is TRBV9, with 7 bases fitting TRBD1. The CDR3 length is 16 residues. From germline, CDR1 is SGDLS and CDR2 YYNGEE. The V gene end was trimmed by 4 bases and the J gene end by 3 bases; junction bases not matched to a gene: 9.

The chain combines TRBV2 with TRBJ2-3; 10 bases agree with TRBD2. The length of the CDR3 is 15 residues. V dropped 4 bases and J dropped 7; count of bases not matched to a gene: 8. Germline values: CDR1 SNHLY, CDR2 FYNNEI. CDR3 sequence (DNA): TGTGCCAGCAGTGCGGGACTAGCGCCCCGCTATACGCAGTATTTT. The encoded protein is CASSAGLAPRYTQYF.

The chain joins TRBV7-9 to TRBJ2-1, with TRBD2 matching 8 bases. CDR1 is SEHNR and CDR2 is FQNEAQ in the germline V gene (reference sequence). The CDR3 spans 17 residues. V trimming: 5 bases; J trimming: 4 bases; junction bases outside the gene matches: 13. CDR3: CASSPRGSGSSYNEQFF. The CDR3 coding sequence is TGTGCCAGCAGCCCCCGGGGGAGCGGGAGCTCGTACAATGAGCAGTTCTTC.

This clone was recorded only once. This chain connects TRBV10-3 to TRBJ2-7; 10 positions match TRBD1. V shed 6 bases, J shed 2 bases, and the junction held 10 bases outside the gene matches. Germline loops: CDR1 ENHRY, CDR2 SYGVKD. This CDR3 spans 16 amino acids. CDR3 loop: CAIRPERTGGAYEQYF. The CDR3 nucleotides read TGTGCCATCAGGCCTGAACGGACAGGGGGAGCCTACGAGCAGTACTTC.

This clone showed up just once. V is TRBV28 and J is TRBJ2-7; 10 bases match TRBD2. The germline V gene has CDR1 MDHEN and CDR2 SYDVKM. This CDR3 is 15 amino acids long. Losses at the gene ends were 1 base for V and 7 bases for J; bases not matched to a gene: 7. The CDR3 DNA reads TGTGCCAGCAGTTTATCAGCGGGAGGGCCGGGGGAGCAGTACTTC. Its translation is CASSLSAGGPGEQYF. Full variable domain (missing parts from reference TRBV28 and TRBJ2-7): DVKVTQSSRYLVKRTGEKVFLECVQDMDHENMFWYRQDPGLGLRLIYFSYDVKMKEKGDIPEGYSVSREKKERFSLILESASTNQTSMYLCASSLSAGGPGEQYFGPGTRLTVT.

The V call is TRBV7-9, the J call TRBJ2-7; 10 nucleotides align to TRBD2. Germline values: CDR1 SEHNR, CDR2 FQNEAQ (reference sequence). The CDR3 has 16 amino acids. V shed 3 bases and J 2 bases; nucleotides not matched to a gene: 7. CDR3: CASSLGRTSGTYEQYF. The CDR3 nucleotides read TGTGCCAGCAGCTTGGGTCGCACTAGCGGGACCTACGAGCAGTACTTC.

This clone was seen more than once but under ten times. The chain uses TRBV10-3 and TRBJ1-6; 11 bases match TRBD1. Germline values: CDR1 ENHRY, CDR2 SYGVKD. J was trimmed by 10 bases and V by 0 bases; bases with no gene match: 5. The CDR3 spans 16 residues. CDR3 loop: CAISESGDRGTSPLHF. CDR3 coding DNA: TGTGCCATCAGTGAGTCGGGGGACAGGGGGACATCACCCCTCCACTTT.

This clone was seen a handful of times. The V gene is TRBV6-5, the J gene TRBJ1-1, with TRBD1 as a possible D gene (5 bases). The CDR3 has 12 residues. The V and J ends lost 7 bases and 6 bases respectively, with 12 bases between them. Germline loops: CDR1 MNHEY, CDR2 SVGAGI. The CDR3 DNA is TGTGCCAGCACCCCTGGGGGGTCTGAAGCTTTCTTT. Amino acid sequence: CASTPGGSEAFF.

J is TRBJ2-7 and V is TRBV19; 9 positions match TRBD2. The germline gives CDR1 LNHDA, CDR2 SQIVND (reference sequence). CDR3 length: 17 amino acids. Unmatched junction bases numbered 12, after V lost 5 bases and J lost 1 base. As DNA, the CDR3 is TGTGCCAGTAGTGTATACGGGGTAGCGGGAGAGTCCTACGAGCAGTACTTC. As protein: CASSVYGVAGESYEQYF.

The chain uses TRBV18 and TRBJ2-1; the match to TRBD1 covers 10 bases. Per the germline V gene, CDR1 is KGHSH and CDR2 is LQKENI. Trimming took 8 bases from V and 3 from J; bases not matched to a gene: 10. This CDR3 is built from 16 residues. The CDR3 sequence: CASLLLGQGDYNEQFF. Here the CDR3 DNA reads TGTGCCAGCCTTTTGCTAGGACAGGGGGACTACAATGAGCAGTTCTTC.

CDR3 region: CASSQQGDEQYF. CDR3 sequence (DNA): TGTGCCAGCTCACAACAGGGGGACGAGCAGTACTTC. This chain uses TRBV18 with TRBJ2-5; 8 positions match TRBD1. The assigned J gene may be wrong: the sequence end matches TRBJ2-7 better. The length of the CDR3 is 12 residues. Germline assignment: CDR1 KGHSH and CDR2 LQKENI.